This T cell receptor beta chain was identified during a study of shared clonotypes between healthy human individuals (dated by TCRdb to 2018 to 2021). Regarding the research as a whole: A few men and a couple of women, aged 18 to 49 years, made up the cohort. Leukapheresis yielded between about 0.85 and 10 billion PBMCs per donor. For each donor, CD4 naive and CD4 memory were each run on three plates, CD8 naive on two plates, and CD8 memory on one plate. Blood TCR repertoires of a handful of healthy adults were deeply sequenced to estimate repertoire size and the extent of clonotype sharing between individuals. Different laboratories and diverse techniques were used to prepare libraries and sequence TCR repertoires, to increase sequencing depth and limit assay-specific biases. General conclusions and limits of the study: Higher generation probabilities were observed for clonotypes shared by all four sorted-subset donors than for non-shared clonotypes. Incomplete sequencing was indicated by rarefaction of sorted-subset datasets, despite the large sequencing depth. Based on pairwise subsampling, the degree of clonotype sharing among donors was expected to be affected by sequencing depth. Sharing across a few donors was observed for approximately 5% of naive CD4, under 4% of naive CD8, 2.3% of memory CD4, and about 0.4% of memory CD8 clonotypes. Sampling was restricted to blood, and TCR repertoires in tissues likely differ from the TCR repertoires found in blood. Naive subsets generally had larger estimated clonotype richness than memory subsets. Because the study included only a small number of donors, the genetic and exposure-history diversity represented was limited.

As encoded in the germline V gene, CDR1 is MDHEN while CDR2 is SYDVKM. The CDR3 measures 15 amino acids from cysteine to phenylalanine. Only the CDR3 region is kept as DNA, spanning 45 bases read in frame from base 1. Trimming removed 4 bases from V and 2 bases from J; the gene matches leave 6 bases unexplained. The donors were healthy, HIV-negative adults with no recently reported acute infections or vaccinations. All donors were Caucasian adults living in Nashville, Tennessee, USA. CD8 memory samples consisted of magnetically selected CD45RO+ cells combined with CCR7-negative CD45RA+ effector memory (TemRA) cells. Blood was obtained by leukapheresis, after which PBMCs were separated by Ficoll-Histopaque density gradient centrifugation and cryopreserved in liquid nitrogen vapor phase. Analytical flow cytometry was used to check the purity and quantity of each magnetically sorted T cell population. Genomic DNA was isolated from every sorted fraction and measured by UV absorbance on a Nanodrop 2000c.

About this clone itself: Its recognized antigen is unknown. Per-base qualities were not stored, and no clone one base away is much larger.

Using the deep immunoSEQ assay, TCR CDR3 regions were amplified from genomic DNA by multiplex PCR. Extracted genomic DNA from each cell subset was spread evenly across all wells of several immunoSEQ 96-well plates, with each plate serving as a replicate. Each replicate PCR for sorted subsets received around 200 ng genomic DNA, equal to roughly 30,000 T cell genomes. The purified libraries were quantified using a Qubit 3.0 fluorometer, sized with a Bioanalyzer 2100, and then quantified again using the KAPA Library Quantification kit. A separate single-read 150-cycle Illumina NextSeq 550 flow cell was used to sequence each immunoSEQ 96-well plate. Per the source publication's procedure: Because only junctional sequences without quality scores were contained in the immunoSEQ output, filtering matching that applied to full-length reads could not be performed. Sequences were annotated with PyIR, a Python wrapper for IgBLAST v1.9, and V/J genes and CDR3 were assigned using IMGT germline references. Reads with weak V/J assignments (E-value above 1e-6), missing CDR3, stop codons, out-of-frame junctions, or ambiguous translated residues were removed. V3J clonotypes were defined as sequences sharing the same inferred V gene, J gene, and CDR3 amino acid sequence. To compute the percentage overlap between repertoires, the number of shared unique clonotypes was divided by the size of the smaller repertoire. Richness of each repertoire was evaluated using RTK rarefaction, the Chao1 estimator, and Recon v2.1 estimates of unobserved clonotypes. Generation probabilities were computed with OLGA for all TCRbeta clonotypes obtained by the gDNA method from four donors. Not all clones reach the TCRdb copy of this immuneACCESS table, which keeps in-frame sequences only. Checked studies attribute under half of the gap to unresolved V genes and leave the rest unexplained. That table is the source of V, J and clone size, and D and trimming were worked out from the DNA. For this sample there are fewer than 850,000 clones; 90% appear just once. Of the sample, about 33% is held by the ten largest clones.

The source material was memory CD8+ T cells from PBMCs. Taken with the paper, the label for cell subset or site translates to: CD45RO+ cells pooled with CCR7-negative TemRA cells. In this chain, TRBV28 is recombined with TRBJ2-7; 9 bases in the middle match TRBD1. This TCR came from a young man in good health. Some clones in this sample may be carry-over from other donors' samples. CDR3 region: CASSSDRGRPYEQYF. The DNA is as follows: TGTGCCAGCAGTTCAGACAGGGGGAGACCCTACGAGCAGTACTTC.